The rows below give T cell receptor beta chains drawn from one sample of a study of blood T cells in healthy people across ages. MiXCR, applied by TCRdb to the 5' RACE reads, yields one record per CDR3 protein. The sample shows over 600,000 distinct CDR3 sequences, 40% to 45% of them seen only once. The specimen was blood. Receptors originate from a man older than 75 in good health. Each CDR3 is given with its conserved first and last residue. Fields, in order: V gene, J gene, clone size, D gene, CDR3 protein, CDR3 DNA. The D gene is left open where the match is weak. Some rows have no size entry. The others give once, few or many, or a class for an expanded clone.

v_call: TRBV2
j_call: TRBJ2-1
clone_size: -
d_call: -
cdr3_aa: CASRNLGEQFF
cdr3_nt: TGTGCCAGCAGGAATCTAGGGGAGCAGTTCTTC

v_call: TRBV20-1
j_call: TRBJ2-1
clone_size: -
d_call: TRBD2
cdr3_aa: CSARDGGSSYNEQFF
cdr3_nt: TGCAGTGCTAGAGATGGCGGGAGCTCCTACAATGAGCAGTTCTTC

v_call: TRBV29-1
j_call: TRBJ2-5
clone_size: -
d_call: -
cdr3_aa: CSVEEQRWQETQYF
cdr3_nt: TGCAGCGTTGAAGAACAGCGATGGCAAGAGACCCAGTACTTC

v_call: TRBV20-1
j_call: TRBJ2-1
clone_size: -
d_call: -
cdr3_aa: CSARPGSGAPFF
cdr3_nt: TGCAGTGCCAGACCCGGATCGGGGGCGCCGTTCTTC

v_call: TRBV6-2/TRBV6-3
j_call: TRBJ2-5
clone_size: few
d_call: -
cdr3_aa: CASSRDTVETQYF
cdr3_nt: TGTGCCAGCAGCCGGGACACGGTGGAGACCCAGTACTTC

v_call: TRBV3-1
j_call: TRBJ1-2
clone_size: many
d_call: TRBD1
cdr3_aa: CASSQARGQGAYGYTF
cdr3_nt: TGTGCCAGCAGCCAGGCGAGGGGACAGGGGGCTTATGGCTACACCTTC

v_call: TRBV20-1
j_call: TRBJ2-7
clone_size: -
d_call: TRBD1
cdr3_aa: CSARVQGFGYEQYF
cdr3_nt: TGCAGTGCTAGGGTACAGGGGTTTGGCTACGAGCAGTACTTC

v_call: TRBV5-6
j_call: TRBJ2-1
clone_size: few
d_call: -
cdr3_aa: CASSPGPYNEQFF
cdr3_nt: TGTGCCAGCAGCCCGGGCCCGTACAATGAGCAGTTCTTC

v_call: TRBV2
j_call: TRBJ2-3
clone_size: many
d_call: -
cdr3_aa: CANPRDDTDTQYF
cdr3_nt: TGTGCCAACCCCCGGGACGACACAGATACGCAGTATTTT

v_call: TRBV20-1
j_call: TRBJ1-6
clone_size: few
d_call: -
cdr3_aa: CSASGDFPENSPLHF
cdr3_nt: TGCAGTGCTAGTGGGGATTTCCCCGAAAATTCACCCCTCCACTTT

v_call: TRBV20-1
j_call: TRBJ2-7
clone_size: few
d_call: -
cdr3_aa: CSASGRYF
cdr3_nt: TGCAGTGCTAGTGGTCGGTACTTC

v_call: TRBV29-1
j_call: TRBJ2-5
clone_size: -
d_call: -
cdr3_aa: CSVAPGYQETQYF
cdr3_nt: TGCAGCGTTGCCCCCGGGTACCAAGAGACCCAGTACTTC

v_call: TRBV5-1
j_call: TRBJ2-7
clone_size: -
d_call: -
cdr3_aa: CASRTGQGKSYEQYF
cdr3_nt: TGCGCCAGCCGAACGGGCCAGGGGAAATCCTACGAGCAGTACTTC

v_call: TRBV14
j_call: TRBJ1-2
clone_size: few
d_call: -
cdr3_aa: CASSPQGGRTYGYTF
cdr3_nt: TGTGCCAGCAGCCCGCAAGGAGGCAGAACCTATGGCTACACCTTC

v_call: TRBV5-6
j_call: TRBJ2-4
clone_size: many
d_call: -
cdr3_aa: CASSLYEGSIQYF
cdr3_nt: TGTGCCAGCAGCTTGTATGAGGGGAGCATTCAGTACTTC

v_call: TRBV28
j_call: TRBJ2-7
clone_size: -
d_call: TRBD1
cdr3_aa: CASSLWPLDRVPYEQYF
cdr3_nt: TGTGCCAGCAGTTTATGGCCCCTGGACAGGGTCCCCTACGAGCAGTACTTC

v_call: TRBV7-2
j_call: TRBJ2-3
clone_size: -
d_call: -
cdr3_aa: CASSTGTPSTDTQYF
cdr3_nt: TGTGCCAGCAGCACCGGGACACCTAGCACAGATACGCAGTATTTT

v_call: TRBV7-2
j_call: TRBJ1-3
clone_size: -
d_call: -
cdr3_aa: CASSLYGTSGNTIYF
cdr3_nt: TGTGCCAGCAGCTTATACGGAACCTCTGGAAACACCATATATTTT

v_call: TRBV25-1
j_call: TRBJ1-2
clone_size: -
d_call: -
cdr3_aa: CASSESGRRGNGYTF
cdr3_nt: TGTGCCAGCAGTGAATCTGGGAGGCGGGGGAATGGCTACACCTTC

v_call: TRBV5-1
j_call: TRBJ2-1
clone_size: few
d_call: TRBD2
cdr3_aa: CASSPGLAGVNEQFF
cdr3_nt: TGCGCCAGCAGCCCCGGACTAGCGGGAGTCAATGAGCAGTTCTTC

v_call: TRBV5-1
j_call: TRBJ2-7
clone_size: few
d_call: -
cdr3_aa: CASSLEPSRALYEQYF
cdr3_nt: TGCGCCAGCAGCTTGGAGCCCTCCCGGGCCCTCTACGAGCAGTACTTC

v_call: TRBV7-2
j_call: TRBJ2-7
clone_size: few
d_call: -
cdr3_aa: CASSLEQLSSYEQYF
cdr3_nt: TGTGCCAGCAGCTTAGAACAGTTAAGCTCCTACGAGCAGTACTTC

v_call: TRBV7-2
j_call: TRBJ1-2
clone_size: -
d_call: -
cdr3_aa: CASSLVGGVPNYGYTF
cdr3_nt: TGTGCCAGCAGCTTAGTAGGAGGGGTCCCTAACTATGGCTACACCTTC

v_call: TRBV7-8
j_call: TRBJ1-5
clone_size: -
d_call: TRBD1
cdr3_aa: CASSKGPRGTGGSNQPQHF
cdr3_nt: TGTGCCAGCAGCAAGGGCCCGAGGGGGACAGGGGGTTCCAATCAGCCCCAGCATTTT

v_call: TRBV24-1
j_call: TRBJ2-2
clone_size: -
d_call: -
cdr3_aa: CATSGVNTGELFF
cdr3_nt: TGTGCCACCAGTGGGGTCAACACCGGGGAGCTGTTTTTT

v_call: TRBV6-2/TRBV6-3
j_call: TRBJ2-1
clone_size: few
d_call: TRBD1
cdr3_aa: CASRSGTVTYNEQFF
cdr3_nt: TGTGCCAGCAGATCCGGGACAGTCACCTACAATGAGCAGTTCTTC

v_call: TRBV20-1
j_call: TRBJ2-7
clone_size: -
d_call: -
cdr3_aa: CSARDSLKNEQYF
cdr3_nt: TGCAGTGCTAGAGATTCATTAAAAAACGAGCAGTACTTC

v_call: TRBV28
j_call: TRBJ1-2
clone_size: few
d_call: TRBD1
cdr3_aa: CASRPTGEQGYTF
cdr3_nt: TGTGCCAGCAGGCCCACAGGGGAGCAAGGCTACACCTTC

v_call: TRBV7-2
j_call: TRBJ2-3
clone_size: -
d_call: TRBD2
cdr3_aa: CASSPLAGAETDTQYF
cdr3_nt: TGTGCCAGCAGCCCACTAGCGGGAGCGGAGACAGATACGCAGTATTTT

v_call: TRBV28
j_call: TRBJ2-1
clone_size: few
d_call: TRBD2
cdr3_aa: CASSLRGGSFNEQFF
cdr3_nt: TGTGCCAGCAGTTTACGGGGCGGGAGCTTCAATGAGCAGTTCTTC

v_call: TRBV7-8
j_call: TRBJ2-7
clone_size: few
d_call: TRBD2
cdr3_aa: CASSLYYTSGVSYEQYF
cdr3_nt: TGTGCCAGCAGCCTCTACTATACTAGCGGGGTCTCCTACGAGCAGTACTTC

v_call: TRBV20-1
j_call: TRBJ1-6
clone_size: -
d_call: -
cdr3_aa: CSARDLGGDNSPLHF
cdr3_nt: TGCAGTGCTAGAGATTTGGGTGGCGATAATTCACCCCTCCACTTT

v_call: TRBV19
j_call: TRBJ2-1
clone_size: many
d_call: TRBD1
cdr3_aa: CATSDGGTGGYEQFF
cdr3_nt: TGTGCCACCTCAGACGGAGGGACAGGGGGCTATGAGCAGTTCTTC

v_call: TRBV5-1
j_call: TRBJ2-7
clone_size: few
d_call: TRBD2
cdr3_aa: CASSPPGTSGSSYEQYF
cdr3_nt: TGCGCCAGCAGCCCCCCCGGGACTAGCGGGTCCTCCTACGAGCAGTACTTC

v_call: TRBV2
j_call: TRBJ2-7
clone_size: few
d_call: -
cdr3_aa: CASNLLLQRSEQYF
cdr3_nt: TGTGCCAGCAACCTCTTACTCCAACGGAGCGAGCAGTACTTC

v_call: TRBV24-1
j_call: TRBJ2-3
clone_size: -
d_call: -
cdr3_aa: CATSDRTRGTDTQYF
cdr3_nt: TGTGCCACCAGTGATCGGACCCGGGGCACAGATACGCAGTATTTT

v_call: TRBV7-2
j_call: TRBJ1-2
clone_size: -
d_call: -
cdr3_aa: CASSPLWGGYTF
cdr3_nt: TGTGCCAGCAGCCCGCTCTGGGGAGGCTACACCTTC

v_call: TRBV9
j_call: TRBJ1-1
clone_size: many
d_call: -
cdr3_aa: CASSVDYAATEAFF
cdr3_nt: TGTGCCAGCAGCGTTGACTACGCGGCCACTGAAGCTTTCTTT

v_call: TRBV6-2/TRBV6-3
j_call: TRBJ1-5
clone_size: many
d_call: TRBD1
cdr3_aa: CASSPGQAGQPQHF
cdr3_nt: TGTGCCAGCAGTCCCGGACAGGCTGGTCAGCCCCAGCATTTT

v_call: TRBV7-9
j_call: TRBJ2-5
clone_size: once
d_call: -
cdr3_aa: CANSPTGVQETQYF
cdr3_nt: TGTGCCAACAGCCCGACAGGAGTCCAAGAGACCCAGTACTTC

v_call: TRBV6-6
j_call: TRBJ2-1
clone_size: few
d_call: -
cdr3_aa: CASSYGPEGAYNEQFF
cdr3_nt: TGTGCCAGCAGTTACGGGCCAGAGGGGGCCTACAATGAGCAGTTCTTC

v_call: TRBV7-2
j_call: TRBJ2-1
clone_size: -
d_call: TRBD2
cdr3_aa: CVGSLGLAGYNEQFF
cdr3_nt: TGTGTCGGCAGCTTAGGCCTAGCGGGATACAATGAGCAGTTCTTC

v_call: TRBV29-1
j_call: TRBJ1-5
clone_size: -
d_call: -
cdr3_aa: CCVKDGGNQPQHF
cdr3_nt: TGCTGCGTCAAGGACGGTGGCAATCAGCCCCAGCATTTT

v_call: TRBV12-3/TRBV12-4
j_call: TRBJ2-5
clone_size: few
d_call: TRBD2
cdr3_aa: CASTRTSGFQETQYF
cdr3_nt: TGTGCCAGCACCCGGACTAGCGGGTTCCAAGAGACCCAGTACTTC

v_call: TRBV7-2
j_call: TRBJ2-7
clone_size: -
d_call: -
cdr3_aa: CASSPITVGRMDEQYF
cdr3_nt: TGTGCCAGCAGCCCTATCACGGTTGGGAGAATGGACGAGCAGTACTTC

v_call: TRBV5-6
j_call: TRBJ2-5
clone_size: few
d_call: -
cdr3_aa: CASSVGIWAETQYF
cdr3_nt: TGTGCCAGCAGCGTCGGTATTTGGGCAGAGACCCAGTACTTC

v_call: TRBV12-3/TRBV12-4
j_call: TRBJ2-5
clone_size: many
d_call: -
cdr3_aa: CASRTEETQYF
cdr3_nt: TGTGCCAGTCGGACAGAAGAGACCCAGTACTTC

v_call: TRBV7-2
j_call: TRBJ1-6
clone_size: few
d_call: -
cdr3_aa: CASSLAGQAGSPLHF
cdr3_nt: TGTGCCAGCAGCTTAGCCGGGCAGGCTGGGTCACCCCTCCACTTT

v_call: TRBV20-1
j_call: TRBJ2-1
clone_size: -
d_call: TRBD2
cdr3_aa: CSAHTGLAANEQFF
cdr3_nt: TGCAGTGCCCATACGGGACTAGCGGCCAATGAGCAGTTCTTC

v_call: TRBV7-9
j_call: TRBJ2-1
clone_size: many
d_call: -
cdr3_aa: CASSPRAVGSSYNEQFF
cdr3_nt: TGTGCCAGCAGCCCCCGGGCTGTGGGAAGCTCCTACAATGAGCAGTTCTTC

v_call: TRBV20-1
j_call: TRBJ2-3
clone_size: -
d_call: TRBD1
cdr3_aa: CSAQIDRGARDTQYF
cdr3_nt: TGCAGTGCTCAAATTGACAGGGGAGCAAGAGATACGCAGTATTTT

v_call: TRBV4-3
j_call: TRBJ2-4
clone_size: -
d_call: -
cdr3_aa: CASSLEQGEWNIQYF
cdr3_nt: TGCGCCAGCAGCTTGGAACAGGGAGAATGGAACATTCAGTACTTC

v_call: TRBV5-1
j_call: TRBJ1-2
clone_size: -
d_call: -
cdr3_aa: CASSLAEQSYGYTF
cdr3_nt: TGCGCCAGCAGCTTGGCCGAACAGAGCTATGGCTACACCTTC

v_call: TRBV12-3/TRBV12-4
j_call: TRBJ2-7
clone_size: -
d_call: -
cdr3_aa: CASSLSAGTYEQYF
cdr3_nt: TGTGCCAGCAGTTTATCGGCGGGAACCTACGAGCAGTACTTC

v_call: TRBV12-3/TRBV12-4
j_call: TRBJ2-1
clone_size: -
d_call: TRBD2
cdr3_aa: CASSTPGLARDNEQFF
cdr3_nt: TGTGCCAGCAGCACACCGGGACTAGCGAGGGACAATGAGCAGTTCTTC

v_call: TRBV3-1
j_call: TRBJ2-2
clone_size: few
d_call: -
cdr3_aa: CASSQPRGNTGELFF
cdr3_nt: TGTGCCAGCAGCCAGCCCCGGGGGAACACCGGGGAGCTGTTTTTT

v_call: TRBV5-1
j_call: TRBJ2-3
clone_size: few
d_call: -
cdr3_aa: CASSLAGPGARTDTQYF
cdr3_nt: TGCGCCAGCAGCTTGGCCGGACCGGGAGCCCGCACAGATACGCAGTATTTT